A selection of T cell receptor beta chains follows, all from one sample in a study of T cell responses to AZD1222 COVID-19 vaccine. Here immunoSEQ multiplex PCR was the method, and the copy in TCRdb shows in-frame clones only, minus some. The sample records roughly 67,000 clones, nearly 90% being singletons. The sequences come from peripheral blood, collected 28 days after the second AZD1222 dose. These receptors were obtained from an adult who received the AZD1222 COVID-19 vaccine. The CDR3 runs from the conserved cysteine through the conserved F or W. A D gene is named only where the DNA matches it firmly. Clone size is stated in some rows and not others, as once, few, many or a class when expanded.

j_call cdr3_length v_call clone_size d_call cdr3_nt cdr3_aa
TRBJ2-7 17 TRBV9 - - TGTGCCAGCAGCGTAGGTTCCCAGGCCTTCTCGGGCTACGAGCAGTACTTC CASSVGSQAFSGYEQYF
TRBJ2-2 16 TRBV5-4 - - TGTGCCAGCAGCTTGGGGCCGGGACTCCCCACCGGGGAGCTGTTTTTT CASSLGPGLPTGELFF
TRBJ2-4 15 TRBV5-1 - - TGCGCCAGCAGGCGGGGGCAGGGAGGCGAAAACATTCAGTACTTC CASRRGQGGENIQYF
TRBJ2-3 15 TRBV6-5 - TRBD2 TGTGCCAGCAAGGGACTAGCGGGAGTTGGAGATACGCAGTATTTT CASKGLAGVGDTQYF
TRBJ1-6 15 TRBV5-1 - TRBD1 TGCGCCAGCAGCTTGGATGCGACAGGGAATTCACCCCTCCACTTT CASSLDATGNSPLHF
TRBJ2-1 14 TRBV18 - TRBD1 TGTGCCAGCTCACCGGGGCAGGGGGCAAATGAGCAGTTCTTC CASSPGQGANEQFF
TRBJ1-2 15 TRBV5-6 - TRBD1 TGTGCCAGCAGCTTGGCCGTAGGGACAGGCTATGGCTACACCTTC CASSLAVGTGYGYTF
TRBJ2-3 16 TRBV19 - TRBD2 TGTGCCAGTAGTGCGGAACTAGCGCTTCGCACAGATACGCAGTATTTT CASSAELALRTDTQYF
TRBJ2-5 14 TRBV18 - - TGTGCCAGCTCACCCCCTCTTGCGGTCGAGACCCAGTACTTC CASSPPLAVETQYF
TRBJ2-5 14 TRBV5-1 once TRBD1 TGCGCCAGCAGCCAACAGGGGGTTCAAGAGACCCAGTACTTC CASSQQGVQETQYF
TRBJ1-5 16 TRBV4-3 - - TGCGCCAGCAGCCAAGATAGGATGGGTAGCAATCAGCCCCAGCATTTT CASSQDRMGSNQPQHF
TRBJ2-1 14 TRBV13 once - TGTGCCAGCAGCCATGGTGTGGGGTACAATGAGCAGTTCTTC CASSHGVGYNEQFF
TRBJ1-2 14 TRBV6-5 - - TGTGCCAGCAGTTACTCCCAGGCCCCTTATGGCTACACCTTC CASSYSQAPYGYTF
TRBJ2-1 12 TRBV6-5 - - TGTGCCAGCAGTTACGGGGGTCGAGATAAGTTCTTC CASSYGGRDKFF
TRBJ2-5 14 TRBV6-5 - - TGTGCCAGCAGTTACCGGACTGGCCAAGAGACCCAGTACTTC CASSYRTGQETQYF
TRBJ2-3 16 TRBV7-2 once TRBD2 TGTGCCAGCAGCAAGAGGACTAGCGGGAGGGGAGATACGCAGTATTTT CASSKRTSGRGDTQYF
TRBJ2-7 13 TRBV6-5 - - TGTGCCAGCACCTCACCCCCCGGTTACGAGCAGTACTTC CASTSPPGYEQYF